The TCR beta chain under discussion was sequenced for a study of T-cell reconstitution after alpha-beta-depleted transplantation in children. Details on this clonotype: The antigen remains unidentified.

Study results and caveats: A year post-transplant, T-cell counts and diversity derived mostly from newly produced T cells.

Deletions cut 2 bases from V and 0 bases from J, with 13 bases between. Germline V gene sequence: CDR1 LGHNT, CDR2 FRNRAP. The CDR3 runs 16 residues. The TCRbeta library was prepared with unique molecular identifiers. A single record per CDR3 protein comes from TCRdb applying MiXCR to the PCR reads. The sample consists of tens of thousands of distinct CDR3 sequences, around 18% of them appearing once. This sequence joins TRBV12-5 and TRBJ1-1, with D possibly matching TRBD1 (6 bases). This sequence was found in a male patient aged 2 to 9 who had a stem cell transplant for acute lymphoblastic leukemia, so the T cells may come from the graft donor. Sequencing used PBMCs, mostly from graft donor cells, obtained 360 days after TCRalphabeta/CD19-depleted stem cell transplant. CDR3 amino acids: CASGLIPDRLNTEAFF. The CDR3 region has the DNA TGTGCTAGTGGTTTGATTCCGGACAGATTGAACACTGAAGCTTTCTTT.